The source of this TCR beta chain is a study of CD8+ T cells in alopecia areata. Whole-study results and caveats: Clarity of TCR sharing across patients fell short of that in mice, possibly HLA-related.

As the sequencing template, cDNA was produced by extracting RNA and reverse transcribing it. Profiled with immunoSEQ multiplex PCR; TCRdb holds only in-frame clones, not every one. The sample holds 55,000 to 65,000 clones; around 40% are singletons and the top ten take approximately 50%. Comments on this clone: The antigen remains unidentified.

In germline, CDR1 is MGHDK, CDR2 SYGVNS. Trimming pared 6 bases from V and 8 bases from J, leaving 14 bases between. CDR3 size: 12 residues. The rearrangement links TRBV25-1 to TRBJ2-7; D perhaps matches TRBD1 (6 bases). Sequenced: NKG2D-low CD8+ T cells sorted from blood. The receptor was isolated from a human donor with alopecia areata. The CDR3 nucleotides read TGTGCCAGCAGCCCAGTACGGGACAAGCAGTACTTC. It is translated as CASSPVRDKQYF.